This section outlines one TCR beta chain sequence together with its context. The antigen is unknown. TCR beta CDR3 sequences were amplified from RNA transcripts. Using the HTBI primer set, a first-round RT-PCR was run on the TCR CDR3. MiXCR was run by TCRdb on the multiplex PCR reads, yielding one entry per CDR3 protein. The table shows about half a million distinct CDR3 sequences, with about 20% occurring only once. This sample is part of a study of T cells in Graves' hyperthyroidism and ophthalmopathy. Study outcomes and limitations: Blood shared most expanded thyroid clonotypes above 0.001.

Thyroid ultrasound and orbital computed tomography, with clinical symptoms and serum thyroxine and TRAb, informed diagnoses. Out of approximately 10 ml of fresh peripheral blood came the PBMCs. The CDR3 is 15 residues long. Trimming pared 3 bases from V and 7 bases from J, leaving 18 bases between. Germline V gives CDR1 LGHDT, CDR2 YNNKEL (reference sequence). The TCR was taken from a man between 35 and 55 years old with Graves' ophthalmopathy. This chain uses TRBV3-1 with TRBJ1-1; perhaps TRBD1 as D (5 bases). Material: blood. The chain's CDR3 is CASSQITGPGGEAFF. DNA of the CDR3: TGTGCCAGCAGCCAGATTACAGGTCCTGGAGGTGAAGCTTTCTTT.